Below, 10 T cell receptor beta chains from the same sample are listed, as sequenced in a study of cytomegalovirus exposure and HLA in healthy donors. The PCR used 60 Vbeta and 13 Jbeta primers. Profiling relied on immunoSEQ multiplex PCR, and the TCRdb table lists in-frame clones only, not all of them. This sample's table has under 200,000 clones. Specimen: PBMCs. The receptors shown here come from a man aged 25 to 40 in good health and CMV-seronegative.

The CDR3 DNA follows: TGTGCCATCACCGAGACAGGGTTCGGGGGGAACACTGAAGCTTTCTTT. Translating gives CAITETGFGGNTEAFF. The chain is built from TRBV10-3 and TRBJ1-1; 7 bases are a match to TRBD1. Losses at the gene ends were 7 bases for V and 1 base for J; bases not matched to a gene: 12. The CDR3 runs 16 residues. The germline CDR1 and CDR2 sequences are ENHRY and SYGVKD.

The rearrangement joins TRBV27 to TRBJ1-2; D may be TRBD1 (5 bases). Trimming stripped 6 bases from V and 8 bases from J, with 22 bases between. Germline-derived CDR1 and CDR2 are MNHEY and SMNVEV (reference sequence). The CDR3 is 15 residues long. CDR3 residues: CASRKQQLGALGYTF. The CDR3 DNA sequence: TGTGCCAGCAGAAAACAACAGTTAGGGGCCTTGGGCTACACCTTC.

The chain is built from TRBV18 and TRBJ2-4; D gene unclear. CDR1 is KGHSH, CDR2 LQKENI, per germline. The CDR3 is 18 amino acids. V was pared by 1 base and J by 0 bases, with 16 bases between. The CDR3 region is CASSPQLSGTGAKNIQYF. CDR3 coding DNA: TGTGCCAGCTCACCACAATTGTCGGGTACGGGAGCCAAAAACATTCAGTACTTC.

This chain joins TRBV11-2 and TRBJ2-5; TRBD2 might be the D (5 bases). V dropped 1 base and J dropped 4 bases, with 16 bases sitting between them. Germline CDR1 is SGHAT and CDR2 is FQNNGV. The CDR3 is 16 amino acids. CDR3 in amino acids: CASSLVLGSLSETQYF. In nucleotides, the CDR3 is TGTGCCAGCAGCTTAGTACTAGGTTCTTTATCAGAGACCCAGTACTTC.

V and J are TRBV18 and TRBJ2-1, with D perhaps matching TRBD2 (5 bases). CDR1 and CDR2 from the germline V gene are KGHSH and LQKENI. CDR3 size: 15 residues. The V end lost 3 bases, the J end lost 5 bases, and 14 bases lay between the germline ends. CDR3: CASSPGQAVNNEQFF. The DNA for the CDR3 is TGTGCCAGCTCACCCGGGCAAGCGGTTAACAATGAGCAGTTCTTC.

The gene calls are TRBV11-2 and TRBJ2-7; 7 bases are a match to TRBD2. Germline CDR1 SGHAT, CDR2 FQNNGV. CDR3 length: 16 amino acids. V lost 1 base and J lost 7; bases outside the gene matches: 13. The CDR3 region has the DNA TGTGCCAGCAGCTTAGTGGGCGGGAGTCGACCGGGGGAGCAGTACTTC. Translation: CASSLVGGSRPGEQYF.

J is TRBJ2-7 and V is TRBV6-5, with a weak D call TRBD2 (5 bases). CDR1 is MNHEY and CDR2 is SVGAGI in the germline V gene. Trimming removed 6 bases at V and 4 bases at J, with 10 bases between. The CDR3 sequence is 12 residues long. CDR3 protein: CASRTGKYEQYF. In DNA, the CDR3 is TGTGCCAGCAGAACGGGGAAGTACGAGCAGTACTTC.

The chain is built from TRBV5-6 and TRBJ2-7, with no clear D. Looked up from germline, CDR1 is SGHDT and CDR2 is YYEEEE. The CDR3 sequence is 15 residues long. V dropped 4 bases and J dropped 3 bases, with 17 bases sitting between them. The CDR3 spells CASSQVSALNYEQYF. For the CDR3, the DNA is TGTGCCAGCAGCCAAGTCTCTGCTCTAAACTACGAGCAGTACTTC.

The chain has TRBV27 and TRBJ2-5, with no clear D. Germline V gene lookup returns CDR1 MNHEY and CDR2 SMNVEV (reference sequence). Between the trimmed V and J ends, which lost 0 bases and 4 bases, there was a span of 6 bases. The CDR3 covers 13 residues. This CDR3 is CASSLSRSETQYF. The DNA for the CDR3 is TGTGCCAGCAGTTTATCGAGGTCAGAGACCCAGTACTTC.

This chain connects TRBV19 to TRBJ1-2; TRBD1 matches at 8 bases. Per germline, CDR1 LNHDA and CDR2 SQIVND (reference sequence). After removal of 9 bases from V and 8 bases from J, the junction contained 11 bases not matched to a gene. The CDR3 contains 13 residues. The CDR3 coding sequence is TGTGCCAGCCAGGGGCAGGGGGCGGGAGGCTACACCTTC. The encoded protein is CASQGQGAGGYTF.